These T cell receptor beta chains were read from a single sample in a study of technical replicates of blood from four donors. Using immunoSEQ multiplex PCR, the repertoire was profiled, and TCRdb retains in-frame clones only, with some absent. The data contain some 89,000 clones, about 94% of them singletons. Material for sequencing was T cells isolated from PBMCs. The receptors stem from a human donor in good health. The CDR3 runs from the conserved cysteine through the conserved F or W. The order of the fields is J gene, D gene, CDR3 length, clone size, V gene, CDR3 protein, CDR3 DNA. A D gene is named only where the DNA matches it firmly. Size values are once, few and many counts, or a class for expanded clones, and some rows have none.

TRBJ2-1 - 13 once TRBV7-9 CASSRDSYNEQFF TGTGCCAGCAGCCGGGACTCTTACAATGAGCAGTTCTTC
TRBJ2-1 - 13 - TRBV9 CASSVAPHNEQFF TGTGCCAGCAGCGTGGCCCCCCACAATGAGCAGTTCTTC
TRBJ2-2 TRBD1 15 - TRBV5-1 CASSWGTGAAGELFF TGCGCCAGCAGCTGGGGGACAGGGGCGGCCGGGGAGCTGTTTTTT
TRBJ2-1 - 16 - TRBV9 CASSVDLAGWNTEQFF TGTGCCAGCAGCGTAGACTTGGCGGGATGGAACACTGAGCAGTTCTTC
TRBJ2-1 TRBD2 15 - TRBV5-1 CASSLIAGSYNEQFF TGCGCCAGCAGCTTAATAGCGGGCTCCTACAATGAGCAGTTCTTC
TRBJ1-1 TRBD1 14 once TRBV5-6 CASSFGTGRTEAFF TGTGCCAGCAGCTTCGGGACAGGGAGGACTGAAGCTTTCTTT
TRBJ1-2 - 15 - TRBV2 CASSISKGADYGYTF TGTGCCAGCAGCATTAGTAAAGGGGCTGACTATGGCTACACCTTC
TRBJ1-3 - 13 - TRBV27 CASSFSFGNTIYF TGTGCCAGCAGCTTCTCTTTTGGAAACACCATATATTTT
TRBJ1-2 TRBD1 14 - TRBV5-8 CASSLGQGNYGYTF TGTGCCAGCAGCTTGGGACAGGGGAACTATGGCTACACCTTC
TRBJ2-7 - 13 - TRBV2 CASSGGREYEQYF TGTGCCAGCAGTGGTGGCAGGGAATACGAGCAGTACTTC
TRBJ1-1 - 14 few TRBV19 CASCTGRMNTEAFF TGTGCCAGTTGTACTGGCAGAATGAACACTGAAGCTTTCTTT
TRBJ1-5 TRBD1 13 - TRBV6-5 CASSYGQGRPQHF TGTGCCAGCAGTTACGGACAGGGGAGACCCCAGCATTTT
TRBJ2-7 TRBD2 21 - TRBV10-2 CASSETMSPGTSGRFPYEQYF TGCGCCAGCAGTGAGACTATGTCACCCGGGACTAGCGGGAGGTTTCCCTACGAGCAGTACTTC
TRBJ1-5 TRBD1 15 - TRBV28 CASSFAGQFNQPQHF TGTGCCAGCAGTTTTGCGGGACAGTTCAATCAGCCCCAGCATTTT
TRBJ1-1 TRBD1 15 - TRBV19 CASSARDRGNTEAFF TGTGCCAGTAGTGCCCGGGACAGGGGCAACACTGAAGCTTTCTTT
TRBJ1-1 - 13 few TRBV27 CASSKDSNTEAFF TGTGCCAGCAGTAAGGACAGCAACACTGAAGCTTTCTTT
TRBJ2-7 TRBD2 16 - TRBV19 CASSKRLATTSYEQYF TGTGCCAGTAGTAAACGACTAGCGACCACCTCCTACGAGCAGTACTTC
TRBJ2-1 TRBD2 14 once TRBV11-3 CASSLDLAGAPQFF TGTGCCAGCAGCTTAGATCTAGCGGGAGCCCCGCAGTTCTTC
TRBJ2-7 - 13 - TRBV4-3 CASSQVHSYEQYF TGCGCCAGCAGCCAAGTGCACAGCTACGAGCAGTACTTC
TRBJ1-1 - 13 - TRBV6-1 CASSERANTEAFF TGTGCCAGCAGTGAACGAGCGAACACTGAAGCTTTCTTT
TRBJ1-2 - 13 - TRBV29-1 CSYSKTGLGGYTF TGCAGCTATTCCAAGACAGGTCTAGGAGGCTACACCTTC
TRBJ2-1 - 14 - TRBV27 CASSLSIDPDEQFF TGTGCCAGCAGTTTATCGATTGATCCAGATGAGCAGTTCTTC
TRBJ2-7 TRBD1 14 - TRBV5-4 CASSPQTGGSEQYF TGTGCCAGCAGCCCGCAGACAGGGGGCTCCGAGCAGTACTTC
TRBJ2-1 - 16 - TRBV18 CASYPVPDWFLNEQFF TGTGCCAGCTACCCCGTCCCGGACTGGTTCCTCAATGAGCAGTTCTTC
TRBJ2-2 - 14 - TRBV30 CAWRQGGAPGELFF TGTGCCTGGAGACAGGGGGGGGCCCCCGGGGAGCTGTTTTTT
TRBJ2-1 TRBD2 18 - TRBV27 CASSPDPGLAGGPDEQFF TGTGCCAGCAGTCCTGACCCGGGACTAGCGGGAGGGCCAGATGAGCAGTTCTTC
TRBJ2-7 TRBD2 14 - TRBV9 CASSVSGRVHEQYF TGTGCCAGCAGCGTTAGCGGGAGGGTGCACGAGCAGTACTTC
TRBJ2-2 TRBD2 17 - TRBV10-3 CAISDYNGRASEGELFF TGTGCCATCAGTGATTATAACGGGAGGGCCTCGGAAGGGGAGCTGTTTTTT
TRBJ2-7 TRBD2 16 - TRBV9 CASSPVRRAGDHEQYF TGTGCCAGCAGCCCAGTGCGGCGAGCGGGAGACCACGAGCAGTACTTC
TRBJ2-3 - 18 - TRBV6-1 CASSDSWGLRANTDTQYF TGTGCCAGCAGTGATTCTTGGGGACTGAGGGCTAACACAGATACGCAGTATTTT
TRBJ2-3 TRBD2 17 - TRBV28 CASSLAGEGSSTDTQYF TGTGCCAGCAGCCTAGCGGGAGAGGGATCGAGCACAGATACGCAGTATTTT
TRBJ2-1 - 17 - TRBV4-2 CASSQDRDERPYNEQFF TGTGCCAGCAGCCAAGATCGGGATGAGAGGCCCTACAATGAGCAGTTCTTC
TRBJ1-3 - 16 - TRBV30 CAWSVRLADSGNTIYF TGTGCCTGGAGTGTACGATTAGCTGACTCTGGAAACACCATATATTTT
TRBJ1-4 - 14 - TRBV6-1 CASSYNREMGTLFF TGTGCCAGCAGTTATAACAGGGAAATGGGCACGCTGTTTTTT
TRBJ1-1 - 16 - TRBV6-6 CASSYSRQSSNTEAFF TGTGCCAGCAGTTACTCGAGACAGTCTTCGAACACTGAAGCTTTCTTT
TRBJ2-2 TRBD1 16 - TRBV5-4 CASSMAGTANTGELFF TGTGCCAGCAGCATGGCCGGGACAGCAAACACCGGGGAGCTGTTTTTT
TRBJ2-1 TRBD2 15 once TRBV7-8 CASSSTSGREKGQFF TGTGCCAGCAGCAGCACTAGCGGGAGGGAAAAGGGGCAGTTCTTC